This is a list of T cell receptor beta chains from one sample in a study of T cells in Graves' hyperthyroidism and ophthalmopathy. TCRdb reprocessed the multiplex PCR reads with MiXCR, giving one entry per CDR3 protein. Among some 600,000 distinct CDR3 sequences listed, more than 45% were seen once. Sequencing input: peripheral blood or thyroid tissue (not recorded which). Receptors were obtained from a woman in her late teens or twenties with Graves' hyperthyroidism. CDR3s include the opening cysteine and the closing phenylalanine or tryptophan. The D gene is left open where the match is weak. Some rows have no size entry. The others give once, few or many, or a class for an expanded clone.

abundance	j_gene	v_gene	d_gene	CDR3nt	CDR3aa
NA	TRBJ2-2	TRBV6-4	TRBD2	TGTGCCAGCAGTGCCGGGACTAGCGGGGAGCCGTTTTTT	CASSAGTSGEPFF
NA	TRBJ2-7	TRBV6-4	TRBD2	TGTGCCAGCAGTTACCAGCGGGACCACGAGCAGTACTTC	CASSYQRDHEQYF
NA	TRBJ2-7	TRBV6-5	NA	TGTGCCAGCAGTTTAGCTTCGCAGGAGCAGTACTTC	CASSLASQEQYF
NA	TRBJ1-1	TRBV6-1	NA	TGTGCCAGCAGTTACTCCCGCGGCACTGAAGCTTTCTTT	CASSYSRGTEAFF
NA	TRBJ1-2	TRBV14	NA	TGTGCCAGCAGCCAAGGGGGGCTCGGTGGCTACACCTTC	CASSQGGLGGYTF
few	TRBJ1-2	TRBV20-1	NA	TGCAGTGCTAGAGATTGGGTCCATAACTATGGCTACACCTTC	CSARDWVHNYGYTF
many	TRBJ1-2	TRBV2	NA	TGTGCCAGCAGTGCCCGGAACTATGGCTACACCTTC	CASSARNYGYTF
few	TRBJ2-7	TRBV7-9	NA	TGTGCCAGCAGCCCCAATCCGACGGAATCCTACGAGCAGTACTTC	CASSPNPTESYEQYF
NA	TRBJ1-2	TRBV12-3/TRBV12-4	NA	TGTGCCAGCAGTTTAAGGGGAGGTGCCATCTATGGCTACACCTTC	CASSLRGGAIYGYTF
many	TRBJ1-5	TRBV19	NA	TGTGCCAGTAGTCAGGGTCTCGATCAGCCCCAGCATTTT	CASSQGLDQPQHF
few	TRBJ2-2	TRBV5-1	TRBD1	TGCGCCAGCAGCGCGTGGACAGGGAGATCCGGGGAGCTGTTTTTT	CASSAWTGRSGELFF
once	TRBJ2-5	TRBV15	NA	TGTGCCACCAGCAGAGCTGAACGGACTCCCCGGGAGACCCAGTACTTC	CATSRAERTPRETQYF
once	TRBJ1-5	TRBV6-1	NA	TGTGCCAGCGGGACCGGGACAAACAATCAGCCCCAGCATTTT	CASGTGTNNQPQHF
NA	TRBJ2-3	TRBV9	TRBD2	TGTGCCAGCAGCCAGGATACGACTAGCGGGAGGGCCGGTACGCACACAGATACGCAGTATTTT	CASSQDTTSGRAGTHTDTQYF
few	TRBJ2-7	TRBV20-1	TRBD1	TGCAGTGCTAGAGTAGGGACAGGCTACTACGAGCAGTACTTC	CSARVGTGYYEQYF
NA	TRBJ1-1	TRBV19	TRBD1	TGTGCCAGTAGGAGGACAGGGATTGGTGACACTGAAGCTTTCTTT	CASRRTGIGDTEAFF
NA	TRBJ2-3	TRBV24-1	NA	TGTGCCACCAGTGATTCCCACGACGACACAGATACGCAGTATTTT	CATSDSHDDTDTQYF
NA	TRBJ1-1	TRBV10-3	NA	TGTGCCATCACCCCGGGGGCCATGAACACTGAAGCTTTCTTT	CAITPGAMNTEAFF
NA	TRBJ2-7	TRBV5-1	NA	TGCGCCAGCCGCTCTCGCCGGGGAAGGGACGAGCAGTACTTC	CASRSRRGRDEQYF
few	TRBJ1-1	TRBV24-1	NA	TGTGCCAGCAGTCCTCTGGACAGGAACACTGAAGCTTTCTTT	CASSPLDRNTEAFF
NA	TRBJ1-5	TRBV10-3	NA	TGTGCCAGCAGTTTGCAGAGAGGGGAGCCCCAGCATTTT	CASSLQRGEPQHF
few	TRBJ2-5	TRBV29-1	TRBD2	TGCAGCACCCTAGGCGGGAGGGGGGAGACCCAGTACTTC	CSTLGGRGETQYF
NA	TRBJ2-7	TRBV6-5	NA	TGTGCCAGCAGTCACACCGGGACAAGCGAGTACGAGCAGTACTTC	CASSHTGTSEYEQYF
NA	TRBJ2-5	TRBV11-1	NA	TGTGCCAGCAGGACCAGGGTAGAGACCCAGTACTTC	CASRTRVETQYF
NA	TRBJ2-2	TRBV7-3	NA	TGTGCCAGCAGCTTAAGTGTGGGAGCGAACACCGGGGAGCTGTTTTTT	CASSLSVGANTGELFF
NA	TRBJ2-7	TRBV6-2/TRBV6-3	TRBD1	TGTGCCTCCTCCTCGAGGACAGGGGGATCCTACGAGCAGTACTTC	CASSSRTGGSYEQYF
NA	TRBJ2-2	TRBV25-1	TRBD1	TGTGCCAGCAGACAGGGGGCGGACACCGGGGAGCTGTTTTTT	CASRQGADTGELFF
NA	TRBJ2-2	TRBV7-7	NA	TGTGCTAGCAGCTTATATTCACAGGGGAACACCGGGGAGCTGTTTTTT	CASSLYSQGNTGELFF
NA	TRBJ1-6	TRBV6-5	TRBD1	TGTGCCATCAGTTACTTAGGACAGGGGATGTTTGCACCCCTCCACTTT	CAISYLGQGMFAPLHF
NA	TRBJ1-1	TRBV7-8	TRBD1	TGTGCCAGCAGCTTGGACGGACAGGGGGACACTGAAGCTTTCTTT	CASSLDGQGDTEAFF
few	TRBJ1-5	TRBV2	NA	TGTGCCAGCAGTGTATGGGCAGGAACCAGCAATCAGCCCCAGCATTTT	CASSVWAGTSNQPQHF
NA	TRBJ2-7	TRBV7-2	NA	TGTGCCAGCAGCTTAGCGGGAGGCCCGGGCGAGCAGTACTTC	CASSLAGGPGEQYF
NA	TRBJ2-7	TRBV7-9	NA	TGTGCCAGCAGCGTAGAGGACTATACCGACGAGCAGTACTTC	CASSVEDYTDEQYF